This TCR beta chain was recovered during a study of neurological immune-mediated disorders. This clonotype has at least ten counts. 5'RACE with 10-nucleotide random UMIs produced the cDNA. The output of every sequencing run, over 180 million TCR-beta sequences, came from 15-18 subjects. TCRdb used MiXCR to reprocess the 5' RACE reads, holding one entry per CDR3 protein. The data contain roughly 49,000 distinct CDR3 sequences, about an eighth of them seen just once; the ten biggest clones take up around 9%. As for time point: longitudinal time-point 3. Unsorted libraries used 2 million PBMCs kept at -80 degrees C. Trimming took 4 bases from V and 0 from J, leaving 13 bases between them. Germline CDR1 is MNHNY and CDR2 is SVGAGI (reference sequence). This CDR3 has 16 amino acids.

The sample consisted of PBMCs. The sequence was obtained from a male donor with HTLV-1-associated myelopathy (HAM/TSP). The V and J genes are TRBV6-6 and TRBJ2-4, with D perhaps TRBD1 (6 bases). The CDR3 bases are TGTGCCAGCAGTTTGACAGGACTCCTAGCCAAAAACATTCAGTACTTC. This gives the protein CASSLTGLLAKNIQYF.